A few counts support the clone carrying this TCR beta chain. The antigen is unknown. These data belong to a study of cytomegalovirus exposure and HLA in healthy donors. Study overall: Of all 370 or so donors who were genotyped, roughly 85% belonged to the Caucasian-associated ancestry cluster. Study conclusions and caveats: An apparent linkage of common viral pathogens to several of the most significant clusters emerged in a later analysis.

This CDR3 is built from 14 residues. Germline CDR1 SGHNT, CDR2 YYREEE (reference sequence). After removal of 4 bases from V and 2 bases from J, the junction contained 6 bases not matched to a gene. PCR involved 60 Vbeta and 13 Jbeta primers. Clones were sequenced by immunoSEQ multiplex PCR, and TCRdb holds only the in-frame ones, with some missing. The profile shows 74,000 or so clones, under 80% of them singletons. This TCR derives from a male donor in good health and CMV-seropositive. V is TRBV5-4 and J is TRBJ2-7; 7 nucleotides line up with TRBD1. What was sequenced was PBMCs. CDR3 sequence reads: CASSLRDRTYEQYF. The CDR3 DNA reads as TGTGCCAGCAGCCTCCGGGACAGAACCTACGAGCAGTACTTC.